This T cell receptor (beta chain) emerged from a study of shared clonotypes between healthy human individuals. Whole-study findings and limits: Blood was the only sampled material, and tissue repertoires likely differ.

Free of recent acute infections or vaccinations, the donors were healthy HIV-negative adults. Deep was the level used in running the assay. Generated by immunoSEQ multiplex PCR, the TCRdb table keeps only in-frame clones and is missing some. The sample has some 2.1 million clones, roughly 94% seen once. The count of this clone is one. What it binds is unknown. Distinct nucleotide sequences in the sample also encode this CDR3. This CDR3 has 14 residues. CDR1 and CDR2 (germline): KGHSH, LQKENI. V was pared by 1 base and J by 7 bases, with 1 base of the junction left unmatched. This sequence was found in a man aged 18 to 29 in good health. The genes are TRBV18 and TRBJ1-6; 7 bases line up with TRBD1. The sample was naive CD4+ T cells sorted from blood. Subset reported: CD45RA+ positively selected. CDR3 sequence reads: CASSPQGANSPLHF. The DNA of the CDR3 is TGTGCCAGCTCACCACAGGGGGCCAATTCACCCCTCCACTTT.